A single sample gave rise to the 19 T cell receptor beta chains below, sequenced in a study of blood T cell repertoires in COVID-19. The table came from immunoSEQ multiplex PCR; TCRdb's copy has only in-frame clones and leaves some out. The data hold about 100,000 clones, with roughly 90% observed a single time. Sample: peripheral blood. The receptors originated from a man aged 50 to 60 with active COVID-19.

This sequence joins TRBV5-1 and TRBJ2-7, with TRBD2 matching 11 bases. The V gene's germline CDR1 is SGHRS and CDR2 YFSETQ. This CDR3 spans 16 amino acids. The V and J ends lost 4 bases and 2 bases, in that order; junction bases with no gene match: 8. Here the CDR3 reads CASSMQLAGGAYEQYF. The CDR3 DNA reads TGCGCCAGCAGCATGCAGCTAGCGGGGGGAGCCTACGAGCAGTACTTC. The full variable domain, rest sourced from reference TRBV5-1 and TRBJ2-7, is KAGVTQTPRYLIKTRGQQVTLSCSPISGHRSVSWYQQTPGQGLQFLFEYFSETQRNKGNFPGRFSGRQFSNSRSEMNVSTLELGDSALYLCASSMQLAGGAYEQYFGPGTRLTVT.

The chain joins TRBV3-1 (or the pseudogene TRBV3-2) to TRBJ1-2; D unresolved. This CDR3 is 13 amino acids long. Germline V gene lookup returns CDR1 LGHDT and CDR2 YNNKEL (reference sequence). V was clipped by 1 base and J by 4 bases, with 7 bases between them. Written as DNA, the CDR3 is TGTGCCAGCAGCCAAGCCTCGGGCTATGGCTACACCTTC. Residues: CASSQASGYGYTF.

V usage is TRBV5-1 and J usage is TRBJ2-2, with 8 bases matching TRBD1. The V gene's germline CDR1 is SGHRS and CDR2 YFSETQ. CDR3 length: 15 amino acids. V lost 0 bases and J lost 4; bases outside the gene matches: 2. The CDR3 protein is CASSLDRGSTGELFF. DNA of the CDR3: TGCGCCAGCAGCTTGGACAGGGGGAGCACCGGGGAGCTGTTTTTT.

The chain carries TRBV18 and TRBJ1-1; D may be TRBD1 (5 bases). Between the trimmed V and J ends, which lost 0 bases and 4 bases, there was a span of 9 bases. This CDR3 comprises 14 residues. The germline V gene encodes CDR1 KGHSH and CDR2 LQKENI. The CDR3 sequence: CASSPPGGSTEAFF. The CDR3 DNA reads as TGTGCCAGCTCACCACCGGGGGGGAGCACTGAAGCTTTCTTT.

This chain links TRBV6-1 with TRBJ2-7, with a tentative D call TRBD1 (7 bases). The CDR3 has 16 amino acids. V gave up 0 bases and J gave up 3 bases, with 15 bases separating them. Germline lookup yields CDR1 MNHNS and CDR2 SASEGT. This chain's CDR3 is CASSEAGGTEDYEQYF. CDR3 DNA: TGTGCCAGCAGTGAAGCTGGGGGGACAGAAGACTACGAGCAGTACTTC.

This chain uses TRBV6-5 with TRBJ1-1; the D is unclear. The CDR3 length is 13 residues. Germline V gene data show CDR1 as MNHEY and CDR2 as SVGAGI. V lost 6 bases to trimming and J lost 0 bases, with 8 bases between them. The CDR3 DNA reads as TGTGCCAGCAGACCCGGAGTGAACACTGAAGCTTTCTTT. Amino acids: CASRPGVNTEAFF.

This rearrangement joins TRBV15 to TRBJ1-3, with 8 bases identical to TRBD1. The CDR3 has 17 residues. CDR1 is LNHNV, CDR2 YYDKDF, per germline (reference sequence). The trim removed 1 base at V and 3 bases at J, leaving 8 bases unmatched. CDR3 amino acids: CATSRGRTGMSGNTIYF. The CDR3 DNA follows: TGTGCCACCAGCAGAGGCAGGACAGGGATGAGTGGAAACACCATATATTTT.

This rearrangement joins TRBV29-1 to TRBJ2-2; TRBD1 agrees at 9 bases. Unmatched junction bases numbered 6, after V lost 6 bases and J lost 4 bases. The CDR3 runs 14 residues. Germline loops: CDR1 SQVTM, CDR2 ANQGSEA. The CDR3 reads CSVWTGAITGELFF. The CDR3 bases are TGCAGCGTCTGGACAGGGGCGATCACCGGGGAGCTGTTTTTT.

This clone came up a few times. The gene calls are TRBV4-2 and TRBJ1-3; 7 nucleotides agree with TRBD1. The germline V gene has CDR1 LGHNA and CDR2 YNFKEQ. This CDR3 is 15 amino acids long. Trimming at V came to 0 bases and at J to 4 bases, leaving 3 bases not matched to a gene. The DNA for the CDR3 is TGTGCCAGCAGCCAAGATACAGGGGCCGGAAACACCATATATTTT. It translates to CASSQDTGAGNTIYF.

The V call is TRBV10-3, the J call TRBJ1-5; TRBD1 matches at 9 bases. Germline trimming cut 4 bases from V and 7 bases from J; bases unmatched to any gene: 8. CDR3 length: 15 amino acids. Looked up from germline, CDR1 is ENHRY and CDR2 is SYGVKD. The CDR3 sequence is CAISVSGGQGQPQHF. The DNA for the CDR3 is TGTGCCATCAGTGTGTCCGGGGGACAGGGCCAGCCCCAGCATTTT.

The chain has TRBV19 and TRBJ1-1; 10 bases match TRBD1. CDR1 and CDR2 from the germline V gene are LNHDA and SQIVND (reference sequence). The CDR3 spans 17 residues. V dropped 7 bases and J dropped 1; count of bases not matched to a gene: 12. CDR3 in DNA: TGTGCCAGTAACCGTCTGGGACAGGGGAGCCGGAACACTGAAGCTTTCTTT. As protein: CASNRLGQGSRNTEAFF.

CDR3 nucleotides: TGCGCCAGCAGCCAAGGAGGTAGGCCTTCGAACACCGGGGAGCTGTTTTTT. This sequence encodes CASSQGGRPSNTGELFF. The chain recombines TRBV4-1 with TRBJ2-2; D is ambiguous. The CDR3 spans 17 residues. The germline gives CDR1 MGHRA, CDR2 YSYEKL. V lost 1 base, J lost 0 bases, and 12 bases lay in between.

V usage is TRBV6-2 or TRBV6-3 and J usage is TRBJ2-3; TRBD2 matches 11 bases. V lost 7 bases, J lost 2 bases, and 8 bases stayed unmatched. The CDR3 is 16 amino acids. CDR1 is MNHEY, CDR2 SVGEGT, per germline. CDR3 nucleotide sequence: TGTGCCAGCACCCCGGGACTAGCGGACCTCACAGATACGCAGTATTTT. Protein: CASTPGLADLTDTQYF.

This chain uses TRBV16 with TRBJ1-6; TRBD1 agrees at 7 bases. This CDR3 has 15 amino acids. V shed 4 bases and J 10 bases; nucleotides not matched to a gene: 10. Germline V lookup: CDR1 KGHSY, CDR2 FQNENV. CDR3 nucleotides: TGTGCCAGCAGCCTAGTAGGACAGGCTGCGTCACCCCTCCACTTT. The encoded protein is CASSLVGQAASPLHF.

The J gene is TRBJ1-5, the V gene TRBV12-5; the match to TRBD1 covers 9 bases. This CDR3 contains 14 residues. The V gene's germline CDR1 is LGHNT and CDR2 FRNRAP. Trimming took 5 bases from V and 6 from J; bases not matched to a gene: 5. In DNA, the CDR3 is TGTGCTAGTGGTAAGGACAGGGGAACTCAGCCCCAGCATTTT. Translated: CASGKDRGTQPQHF. Together with reference TRBV12-5 and TRBJ1-5, the CDR3 gives the full variable domain: DARVTQTPRHKVTEMGQEVTMRCQPILGHNTVFWYRQTMMQGLELLAYFRNRAPLDDSGMPKDRFSAEMPDATLATLKIQPSEPRDSAVYFCASGKDRGTQPQHFGDGTRLSIL.

This clone was detected only once. This rearrangement joins TRBV11-2 to TRBJ2-1, with TRBD2 matching over 7 bases. From germline, CDR1 is SGHAT and CDR2 FQNNGV. J gave up 3 bases and V 3 bases, and 8 bases lay outside the gene matches. The CDR3 has 16 residues. The CDR3 DNA reads as TGTGCCAGCAGCTTCGGGGCGGGAGTAGGCTACAATGAGCAGTTCTTC. It specifies CASSFGAGVGYNEQFF.

This chain connects TRBV21-1 to TRBJ2-7; TRBD2, the D gene given by the table, was not confirmed from the DNA. TRBV21-1 is labeled a pseudogene. The CDR3 extends over 23 amino acids. The CDR3, as DNA: TGTGCCAGCAGCAAATCCGTCCCGGGGTCTTGGACTGGCGGGCACAAACCCTCCTACGAGCAGTACGTC. The encoded protein is CASSKSVPGSWTGGHKPSYEQYV.

The count of this clone is one. DNA for the CDR3: TGTGCCAGCAACCTACGGAGCTCTGGGGCCAACGTCCTGACTTTC. Translated, it gives CASNLRSSGANVLTF. The chain couples TRBV5-6 to TRBJ2-6; D uncertain. The length of the CDR3 is 15 residues. CDR1 is SGHDT and CDR2 is YYEEEE in the germline V gene. V was trimmed by 6 bases and J by 0 bases, leaving 10 bases between them.

The gene calls are TRBV5-1 and TRBJ2-6; weak D call: TRBD2 (5 bases). Trimming stripped 4 bases from V and 0 bases from J, with 14 bases between. This CDR3 spans 17 amino acids. Germline CDR1 is SGHRS and CDR2 is YFSETQ. The CDR3 DNA reads TGCGCCAGCAGCAACCCCGCGGGCAACTCTGGGGCCAACGTCCTGACTTTC. It encodes CASSNPAGNSGANVLTF.